A single sample is the source of the 18 T cell receptor beta chains below, sequenced in a study of circulating and synovial CD4+ cells in juvenile arthritis. Libraries were prepared by immunoSEQ multiplex PCR; TCRdb keeps only in-frame clonotypes and omits some of them. The table lists some 15,000 clones, over 70% of them singletons. Material for sequencing was CD4+ T cells from synovial fluid. These receptor sequences come from a human patient with juvenile idiopathic arthritis. Some clones in this sample may be carry-over from other donors' samples.

This clone was seen just once. The V gene is TRBV30, the J gene TRBJ1-4; the D is unclear. Trimming removed 4 bases at V and 4 bases at J, with 13 bases between. Germline V lookup: CDR1 GTSNPN, CDR2 SVGIG (reference sequence). The length of the CDR3 is 14 residues. The CDR3 coding sequence is TGTGCCTGGACCAAAGGACTGGTTAATGAAAAACTGTTTTTT. Amino acids: CAWTKGLVNEKLFF.

This clone came up once. The genes are TRBV2 and TRBJ2-7; 9 bases are a match to TRBD1. This CDR3 has 14 residues. V shed 8 bases, J shed 4 bases, and the junction held 9 bases outside the gene matches. Germline V gene data show CDR1 as SNHLY and CDR2 as FYNNEI. CDR3 sequence (DNA): TGTGCCAGCGAAAGGGACAGGGATAGGTACGAGCAGTACTTC. Amino acids: CASERDRDRYEQYF.

The chain couples TRBV18 to TRBJ1-1, with 9 positions matching TRBD1. The V gene's germline CDR1 is KGHSH and CDR2 LQKENI. CDR3 length: 14 residues. Germline trimming cut 6 bases from V and 6 bases from J; bases unmatched to any gene: 8. CDR3 loop: CASSLGQGHAEAFF. In DNA, the CDR3 is TGTGCCAGCTCCCTGGGACAGGGTCATGCTGAAGCTTTCTTT.

The genes are TRBV27 and TRBJ1-6, with 12 bases aligning to TRBD1. Trimming cost V 7 bases and J 12 bases; bases outside gene matches: 7. CDR3 length: 14 amino acids. Germline CDR1 and CDR2: MNHEY and SMNVEV (reference sequence). The CDR3 reads CASNPGTGGLPLHF. The CDR3 DNA is TGTGCCAGCAACCCCGGGACAGGGGGCCTACCCCTCCACTTT.

The J gene is TRBJ1-4, the V gene TRBV5-6; 9 bases map to TRBD1. Germline V gives CDR1 SGHDT, CDR2 YYEEEE. The V gene end was trimmed by 0 bases and the J gene end by 5 bases; junction bases not matched to a gene: 8. The CDR3 is made up of 17 amino acids. The CDR3 sequence is CASSLVVGTGRNEKLFF. The CDR3 DNA is TGTGCCAGCAGCTTGGTTGTCGGGACAGGGAGAAATGAAAAACTGTTTTTT. Full variable domain (remainder filled in from reference TRBV5-6 and TRBJ1-4): DAGVTQSPTHLIKTRGQQVTLRCSPKSGHDTVSWYQQALGQGPQFIFQYYEEEERQRGNFPDRFSGHQFPNYSSELNVNALLLGDSALYLCASSLVVGTGRNEKLFFGSGTQLSVL.

The V call is TRBV2, the J call TRBJ1-1; TRBD1 is a possible D gene (6 bases). V was clipped by 6 bases and J by 0 bases, with 20 bases between them. This CDR3 spans 17 amino acids. From germline, CDR1 is SNHLY and CDR2 FYNNEI. The DNA for the CDR3 is TGTGCCAGCAGGCGGAATGTCGGACAGCCAATGAACACTGAAGCTTTCTTT. It specifies CASRRNVGQPMNTEAFF.

V is TRBV27 and J is TRBJ1-4; D call uncertain. This CDR3 has 13 residues. V was trimmed by 6 bases and J by 6 bases, leaving 11 bases between them. CDR1 and CDR2 from the germline V gene are MNHEY and SMNVEV (reference sequence). CDR3 protein: CASSPANDEKLFF. CDR3 DNA: TGTGCCAGCAGCCCAGCGAACGATGAAAAACTGTTTTTT.

J is TRBJ2-5 and V is TRBV7-7; D gene unclear. V gave up 3 bases and J gave up 4 bases, with 9 bases separating them. The germline V gene encodes CDR1 SSHAT and CDR2 FNYEAQ (reference sequence). CDR3 length: 13 amino acids. CDR3 residues: CASSFSRGETQYF. The CDR3 nucleotides read TGTGCCAGCAGCTTCTCCCGAGGAGAGACCCAGTACTTC.

The rearrangement joins TRBV9 to TRBJ1-1, with TRBD1 identical over 8 bases. This CDR3 has 13 amino acids. The junction had 5 bases not matched to a gene; V was cut back by 3 bases and J by 7 bases. CDR1 is SGDLS, CDR2 YYNGEE, per germline. The DNA for the CDR3 is TGTGCCAGCAGCGACCAGGGGGCCGATGAAGCTTTCTTT. This gives the protein CASSDQGADEAFF.

V is TRBV15 and J is TRBJ1-4; D unclear. V was cut by 0 bases and J by 5 bases, with 13 bases left in between. The CDR3 totals 16 residues. Germline lookup yields CDR1 LNHNV and CDR2 YYDKDF (reference sequence). CDR3: CATSREGIWENEKLFF. CDR3 DNA sequence: TGTGCCACCAGCAGAGAGGGAATTTGGGAGAATGAAAAACTGTTTTTT.

V gene TRBV2 combines with J gene TRBJ1-5, with 8 bases that match TRBD1. The J segment lost 3 bases and the V segment lost 8 bases, leaving 9 bases of the junction unmatched. In germline, CDR1 is SNHLY, CDR2 FYNNEI. CDR3 length equals 15 residues. The CDR3 DNA follows: TGTGCCAGCCTTTATGACAGGGGATACAATCAGCCCCAGCATTTT. Its translation is CASLYDRGYNQPQHF.

The chain uses TRBV6-1 and TRBJ1-5, with D hard to call. CDR3 length: 12 residues. The ends were cut back, 5 bases at V and 6 bases at J, with 8 bases in the middle. The germline CDR1 and CDR2 sequences are MNHNS and SASEGT. CDR3 DNA: TGTGCCAGCAGTTCGGGTAGTCAGCCCCAGCATTTT. Translation gives CASSSGSQPQHF.

On this clone: Additional DNA sequences in this sample encode the identical CDR3. The V and J genes are TRBV6-4 and TRBJ2-7; 10 bases fit TRBD1. Germline V CDR1 and CDR2: MRHNA, SNTAGT. V dropped 6 bases and J dropped 5; count of bases not matched to a gene: 13. The CDR3 length is 16 residues. The CDR3 region is CASSPSSGTGAHEQYF. As DNA, the CDR3 is TGTGCCAGCAGCCCCTCCTCCGGGACAGGGGCCCACGAGCAGTACTTC.

Only one count was recorded for this clone. V and J are TRBV6-1 and TRBJ1-1; no reliable D call. CDR1 is MNHNS and CDR2 is SASEGT in the germline V gene. Trimming removed 3 bases at V and 4 bases at J, with 9 bases between. The CDR3 sequence is 13 residues long. CDR3 sequence reads: CASSEITTTEAFF. CDR3 DNA sequence: TGTGCCAGCAGTGAGATCACTACCACTGAAGCTTTCTTT.

The V call is TRBV5-8, the J call TRBJ2-1, with D possibly TRBD2 on 6 matching bases. The CDR3 is 16 amino acids. Germline CDR1 SGHTS, CDR2 YDEGEE. Deletions cut 1 base from V and 2 bases from J, with 13 bases between. This chain's CDR3 is CASSLMFGGPYNEQFF. CDR3 in DNA: TGTGCCAGCAGCTTGATGTTCGGGGGACCCTACAATGAGCAGTTCTTC.

Only one count was recorded for this clone. The rearrangement links TRBV5-1 to TRBJ1-1; 9 nucleotides agree with TRBD1. Germline CDR1 is SGHRS and CDR2 is YFSETQ. The V and J ends lost 2 bases and 1 base, in that order; junction bases with no gene match: 3. CDR3 length: 15 amino acids. The CDR3 region has the DNA TGCGCCAGCAGCTTACAGGGGGCGCGGAACACTGAAGCTTTCTTT. Encoded protein: CASSLQGARNTEAFF.

As DNA, the CDR3 is TGTGCCAGCAGCTTGGGACAGAGAAGATCCAATCAGCCCCAGCATTTT. It codes for CASSLGQRRSNQPQHF. The chain carries TRBV7-2 and TRBJ1-5, with 7 nucleotides matching TRBD1. This CDR3 comprises 16 residues. J gave up 3 bases and V 3 bases, and 8 bases lay outside the gene matches. Germline V gives CDR1 SGHTA, CDR2 FQGNSA.

The rearrangement links TRBV27 to TRBJ2-7, with a possible D match to TRBD2 (5 bases). Germline V gene data show CDR1 as MNHEY and CDR2 as SMNVEV (reference sequence). There are 14 residues in the CDR3. V lost 1 base to trimming and J lost 3 bases, with 10 bases between them. The CDR3 is CASSLYLGLYEQYF. CDR3 in DNA: TGTGCCAGCAGTTTATACTTAGGACTCTACGAGCAGTACTTC.